The rows below give T cell receptor beta chains drawn from one sample of a study of response to subunit inactivated influenza vaccine. One entry per CDR3 protein, called by TCRdb with MiXCR from the RT-PCR reads. Among just under 550,000 distinct CDR3 sequences listed, less than 25% were seen once. The data also belong to a second study, concerning T cells expressing NK-cell markers.

The source material was CD4+ T cells sorted from PBMCs, sampled approximately 13 days after vaccination. These TCRs come from a man in his forties or fifties who received an inactivated influenza vaccine. CDR3s include the opening cysteine and the closing phenylalanine or tryptophan. A D gene is named only where the DNA matches it firmly. Expanded clones get a size class; other rows say once, few or many, or leave the size out.

v_call: TRBV20-1; d_call: TRBD2; j_call: TRBJ2-7; clone_size: many; cdr3_nt: TGCAGTGCTAGATCCGGGGGGGCTTACGAGCAGTACTTC; cdr3_aa: CSARSGGAYEQYF
v_call: TRBV3-1; d_call: .; j_call: TRBJ2-6; clone_size: .; cdr3_nt: TGTGCCAGCAGCCGCGACAGGTTCGACGTCCTGACTTTC; cdr3_aa: CASSRDRFDVLTF
v_call: TRBV7-9; d_call: .; j_call: TRBJ2-3; clone_size: .; cdr3_nt: TGTGCCAGCAGCCCAACAGGTCCCACAGATACGCAGTATTTT; cdr3_aa: CASSPTGPTDTQYF
v_call: TRBV20-1; d_call: .; j_call: TRBJ1-2; clone_size: .; cdr3_nt: TGCAGTGCTAGAGGGGCTGGCGGCGATAACTATGGCTACACCTTC; cdr3_aa: CSARGAGGDNYGYTF
v_call: TRBV12-3/TRBV12-4; d_call: .; j_call: TRBJ1-1; clone_size: few; cdr3_nt: TGTGCCAGCAGTTTCAGAAGCTCCCTTAAAACAGCTTTCTTT; cdr3_aa: CASSFRSSLKTAFF
v_call: TRBV7-9; d_call: TRBD1; j_call: TRBJ2-7; clone_size: .; cdr3_nt: TGTGCCAGCAGCGCAGGGACAGTCTACGAGCAGTACTTC; cdr3_aa: CASSAGTVYEQYF
v_call: TRBV7-2; d_call: TRBD2; j_call: TRBJ2-1; clone_size: .; cdr3_nt: TGTGCCAGCAGCTTAAGCCTAGCGGGTCCGGGGTTCTTC; cdr3_aa: CASSLSLAGPGFF
v_call: TRBV5-6; d_call: .; j_call: TRBJ2-2; clone_size: .; cdr3_nt: TGTGCCAGCAGCTTCGCGGGCCCCGGGGCCGGGGAGCTGTTTTTT; cdr3_aa: CASSFAGPGAGELFF
v_call: TRBV6-2/TRBV6-3; d_call: .; j_call: TRBJ2-7; clone_size: .; cdr3_nt: TGTGCCAGCAGTGAGACCAATCCATCCTACGAGCAGTACTTC; cdr3_aa: CASSETNPSYEQYF
v_call: TRBV7-9; d_call: TRBD2; j_call: TRBJ2-5; clone_size: many; cdr3_nt: TGTGCCAGCAGCTTAGCCCTAGCGGAACAAGAGACCCAGTACTTC; cdr3_aa: CASSLALAEQETQYF
v_call: TRBV5-1; d_call: .; j_call: TRBJ2-7; clone_size: .; cdr3_nt: TGCGCCAGCAGCGAGGGGGGGGGTGGCGAGCAGTACTTC; cdr3_aa: CASSEGGGGEQYF
v_call: TRBV29-1; d_call: .; j_call: TRBJ1-1; clone_size: few; cdr3_nt: TGCAGCGTTGGAGACCCGAACACTGAAGCTTTCTTT; cdr3_aa: CSVGDPNTEAFF
v_call: TRBV20-1; d_call: TRBD1; j_call: TRBJ2-1; clone_size: many; cdr3_nt: TGCAGTGCTCAAGGACAGGGGGCTTACCTTTACAATGAGCAGTTCTTC; cdr3_aa: CSAQGQGAYLYNEQFF
v_call: TRBV20-1; d_call: .; j_call: TRBJ2-7; clone_size: .; cdr3_nt: TGCAGTGCGTCGACAGATTTTCCCTACGAGCAGTACTTC; cdr3_aa: CSASTDFPYEQYF
v_call: TRBV5-1; d_call: .; j_call: TRBJ2-7; clone_size: once; cdr3_nt: TGCGCCAGCAGCTTGGCCGCGGCGACGAGGCTTTCTGGGGAGCAGTACTTC; cdr3_aa: CASSLAAATRLSGEQYF
v_call: TRBV7-2; d_call: .; j_call: TRBJ2-2; clone_size: few; cdr3_nt: TGTGCCAATTCGCTCCGGGACACCAAGACCGGGGAGCTGTTTTTT; cdr3_aa: CANSLRDTKTGELFF
v_call: TRBV12-3/TRBV12-4; d_call: .; j_call: TRBJ1-1; clone_size: few; cdr3_nt: TGTGCCAGCAGTCTACTACGGGGCACTGAAGCTTTCTTT; cdr3_aa: CASSLLRGTEAFF
v_call: TRBV20-1; d_call: .; j_call: TRBJ2-7; clone_size: .; cdr3_nt: TGCAGTGCTAGGAACTACCAGAGCTCCTACGAGCAGTACTTC; cdr3_aa: CSARNYQSSYEQYF
v_call: TRBV5-4; d_call: .; j_call: TRBJ2-1; clone_size: .; cdr3_nt: TGTGCCAGCAGCCCGAGGCCGCGCCACGACAACAATGAGCAGTTCTTC; cdr3_aa: CASSPRPRHDNNEQFF
v_call: TRBV28; d_call: .; j_call: TRBJ2-1; clone_size: .; cdr3_nt: TGTGCCAGCAGTTCAAGGGCTCAAATGGGGGGTGAGCAGTTCTTC; cdr3_aa: CASSSRAQMGGEQFF
v_call: TRBV5-1; d_call: TRBD2; j_call: TRBJ2-1; clone_size: many; cdr3_nt: TGCGCCAGCAGCCTGATCGGGGGGGCCAGGAATGAGCAGTTCTTC; cdr3_aa: CASSLIGGARNEQFF
v_call: TRBV4-1; d_call: .; j_call: TRBJ2-3; clone_size: few; cdr3_nt: TGCGCCAGCAGCCAAGCTCCGGGGACAGATACGCAGTATTTT; cdr3_aa: CASSQAPGTDTQYF
v_call: TRBV29-1; d_call: .; j_call: TRBJ2-1; clone_size: many; cdr3_nt: TGCAGCGCGCTTACAGGGAGCTCCTACAATGAGCAGTTCTTC; cdr3_aa: CSALTGSSYNEQFF
v_call: TRBV10-3; d_call: .; j_call: TRBJ2-1; clone_size: .; cdr3_nt: TGTGCCATCAGTGACTGGGGTGGGGACTACAATGAGCAGTTCTTC; cdr3_aa: CAISDWGGDYNEQFF